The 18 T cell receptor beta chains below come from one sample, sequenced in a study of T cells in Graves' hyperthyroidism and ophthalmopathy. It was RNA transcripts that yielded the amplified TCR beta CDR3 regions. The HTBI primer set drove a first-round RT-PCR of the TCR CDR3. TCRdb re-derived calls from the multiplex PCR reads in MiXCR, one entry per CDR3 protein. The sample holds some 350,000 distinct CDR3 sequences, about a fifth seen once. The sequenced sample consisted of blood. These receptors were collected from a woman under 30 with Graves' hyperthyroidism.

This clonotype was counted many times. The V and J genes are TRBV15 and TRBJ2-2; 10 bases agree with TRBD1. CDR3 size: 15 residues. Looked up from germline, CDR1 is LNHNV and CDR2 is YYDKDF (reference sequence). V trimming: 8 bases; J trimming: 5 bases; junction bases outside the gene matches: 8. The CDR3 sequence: CATAIRDRGTGELFF. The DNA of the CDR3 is TGTGCCACCGCGATACGGGACAGGGGAACCGGGGAGCTGTTTTTT.

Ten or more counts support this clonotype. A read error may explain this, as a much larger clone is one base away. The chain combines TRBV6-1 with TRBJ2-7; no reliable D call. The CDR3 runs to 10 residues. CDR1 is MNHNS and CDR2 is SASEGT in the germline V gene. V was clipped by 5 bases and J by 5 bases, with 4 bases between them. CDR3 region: CASSNHEQYF. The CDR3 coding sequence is TGTGCCAGCAGTAACCACGAGCAGTACTTC.

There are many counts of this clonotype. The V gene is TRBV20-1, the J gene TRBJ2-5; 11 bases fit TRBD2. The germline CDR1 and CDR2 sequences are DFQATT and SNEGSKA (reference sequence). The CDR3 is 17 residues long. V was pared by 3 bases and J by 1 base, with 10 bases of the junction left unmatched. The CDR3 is CSARDSTSGGIQETQYF. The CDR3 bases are TGCAGTGCTAGGGACTCCACTAGCGGGGGTATCCAAGAGACCCAGTACTTC.

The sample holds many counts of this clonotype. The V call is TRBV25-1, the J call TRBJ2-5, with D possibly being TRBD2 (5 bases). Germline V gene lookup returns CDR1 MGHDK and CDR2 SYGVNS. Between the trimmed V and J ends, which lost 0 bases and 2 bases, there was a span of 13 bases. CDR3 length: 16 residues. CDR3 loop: CASSEYRFGDQETQYF. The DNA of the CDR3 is TGTGCCAGCAGTGAATATCGATTCGGGGATCAAGAGACCCAGTACTTC.

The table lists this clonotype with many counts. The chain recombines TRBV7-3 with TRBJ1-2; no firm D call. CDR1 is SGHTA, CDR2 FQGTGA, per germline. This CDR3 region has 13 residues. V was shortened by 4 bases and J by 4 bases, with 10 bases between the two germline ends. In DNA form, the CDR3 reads TGTGCCAGCAGCTCCACAGCAGGCTATGGCTACACCTTC. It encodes CASSSTAGYGYTF.

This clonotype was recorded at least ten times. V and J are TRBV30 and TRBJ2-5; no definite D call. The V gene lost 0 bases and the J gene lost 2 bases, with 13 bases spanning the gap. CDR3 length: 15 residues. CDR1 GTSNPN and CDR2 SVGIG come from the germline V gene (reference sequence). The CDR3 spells CAWSVRLPRQETQYF. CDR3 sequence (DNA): TGTGCCTGGAGTGTAAGGCTCCCGCGGCAAGAGACCCAGTACTTC.

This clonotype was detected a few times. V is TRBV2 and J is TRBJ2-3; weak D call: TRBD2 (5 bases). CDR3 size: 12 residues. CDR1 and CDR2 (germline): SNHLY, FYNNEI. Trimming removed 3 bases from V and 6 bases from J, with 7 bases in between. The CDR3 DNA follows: TGTGCCAGCAGTGAGACTAAGGATACGCAGTATTTT. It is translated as CASSETKDTQYF. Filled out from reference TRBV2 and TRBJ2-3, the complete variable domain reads EPEVTQTPSHQVTQMGQEVILRCVPISNHLYFYWYRQILGQKVEFLVSFYNNEISEKSEIFDDQFSVERPDGSNFTLKIRSTKLEDSAMYFCASSETKDTQYFGPGTRLTVL.

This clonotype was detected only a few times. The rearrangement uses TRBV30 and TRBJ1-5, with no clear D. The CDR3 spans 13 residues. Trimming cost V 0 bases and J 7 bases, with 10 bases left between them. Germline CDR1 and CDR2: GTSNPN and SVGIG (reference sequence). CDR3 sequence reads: CAWSVAGSQPQHF. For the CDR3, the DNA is TGTGCCTGGAGTGTTGCGGGGAGCCAGCCCCAGCATTTT.

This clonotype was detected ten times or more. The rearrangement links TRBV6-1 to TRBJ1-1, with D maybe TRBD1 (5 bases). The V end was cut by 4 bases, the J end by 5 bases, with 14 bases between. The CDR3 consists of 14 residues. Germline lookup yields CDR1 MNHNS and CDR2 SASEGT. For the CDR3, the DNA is TGTGCCAGCAGTGTGGAGGGGCCGGGAACTGAAGCTTTCTTT. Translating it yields CASSVEGPGTEAFF.

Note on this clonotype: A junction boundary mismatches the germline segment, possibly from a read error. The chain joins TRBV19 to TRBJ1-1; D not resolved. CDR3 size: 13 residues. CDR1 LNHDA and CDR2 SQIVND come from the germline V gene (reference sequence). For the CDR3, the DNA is TGTGCCAGTAGCCCCCGCCTACACACTGATGCTTTCTTT. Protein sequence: CASSPRLHTDAFF.

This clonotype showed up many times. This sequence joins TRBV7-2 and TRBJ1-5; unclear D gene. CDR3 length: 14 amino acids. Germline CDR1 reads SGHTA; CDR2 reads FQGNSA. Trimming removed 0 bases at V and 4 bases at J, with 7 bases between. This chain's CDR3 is CASSLASGNQPQHF. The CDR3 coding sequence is TGTGCCAGCAGCTTAGCGTCCGGGAATCAGCCCCAGCATTTT.

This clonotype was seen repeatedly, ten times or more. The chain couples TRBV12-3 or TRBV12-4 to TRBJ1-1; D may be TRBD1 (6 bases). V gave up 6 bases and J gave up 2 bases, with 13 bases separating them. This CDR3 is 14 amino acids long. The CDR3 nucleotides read TGTGCCAGCAGCAGGGGCCACCAAAACACTGAAGCTTTCTTT. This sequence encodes CASSRGHQNTEAFF.

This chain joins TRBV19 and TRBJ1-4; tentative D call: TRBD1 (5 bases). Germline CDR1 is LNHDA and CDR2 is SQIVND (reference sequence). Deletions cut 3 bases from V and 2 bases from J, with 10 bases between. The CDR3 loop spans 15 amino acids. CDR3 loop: CASSIGASTNEKLFF. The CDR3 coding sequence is TGTGCCAGTAGTATCGGGGCGAGTACTAATGAAAAACTGTTTTTT.

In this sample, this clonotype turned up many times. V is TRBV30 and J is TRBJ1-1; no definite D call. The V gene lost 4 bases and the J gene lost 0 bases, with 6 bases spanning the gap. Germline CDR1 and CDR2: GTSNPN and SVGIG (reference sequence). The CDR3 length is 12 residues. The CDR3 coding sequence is TGTGCCTGGAAACCGTTGAACACTGAAGCTTTCTTT. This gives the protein CAWKPLNTEAFF. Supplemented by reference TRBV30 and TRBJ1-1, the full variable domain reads SQTIHQWPATLVQPVGSPLSLECTVEGTSNPNLYWYRQAAGRGLQLLFYSVGIGQISSEVPQNLSASRPQDRQFILSSKKLLLSDSGFYLCAWKPLNTEAFFGQGTRLTVV.

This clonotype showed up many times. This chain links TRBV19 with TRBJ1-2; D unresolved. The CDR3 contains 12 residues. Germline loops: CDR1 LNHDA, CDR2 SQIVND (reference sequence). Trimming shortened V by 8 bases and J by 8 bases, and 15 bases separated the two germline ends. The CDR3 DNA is TGTGCCAGTCAACCTGACATTGGAGGCTACACCTTC. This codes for CASQPDIGGYTF.

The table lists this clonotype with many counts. As DNA, the CDR3 is TGTGCCAGCAGGGACGGGACAGGGGGCGGAGTGACCAAAAACATTCAGTACTTC. This encodes CASRDGTGGGVTKNIQYF. This chain uses TRBV2 with TRBJ2-4; 12 nucleotides line up with TRBD1. V was clipped by 6 bases and J by 2 bases; unmatched bases: 11. Per the germline V gene, CDR1 is SNHLY and CDR2 is FYNNEI. This CDR3 comprises 18 residues.

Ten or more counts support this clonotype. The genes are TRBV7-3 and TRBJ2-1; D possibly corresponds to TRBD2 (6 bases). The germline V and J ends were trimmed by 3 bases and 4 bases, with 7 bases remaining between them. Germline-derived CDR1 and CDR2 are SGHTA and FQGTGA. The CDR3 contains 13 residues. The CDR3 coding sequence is TGTGCCAGCAGCTTGGGACTTTACAATGAGCAGTTCTTC. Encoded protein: CASSLGLYNEQFF.

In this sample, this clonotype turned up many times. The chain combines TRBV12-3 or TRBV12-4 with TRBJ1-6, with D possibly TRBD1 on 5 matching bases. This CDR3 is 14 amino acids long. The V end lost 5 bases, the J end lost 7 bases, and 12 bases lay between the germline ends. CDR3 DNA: TGTGCCAGCAGTGCCGGGGCAGGGAATTCACCCCTCCACTTT. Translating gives CASSAGAGNSPLHF.